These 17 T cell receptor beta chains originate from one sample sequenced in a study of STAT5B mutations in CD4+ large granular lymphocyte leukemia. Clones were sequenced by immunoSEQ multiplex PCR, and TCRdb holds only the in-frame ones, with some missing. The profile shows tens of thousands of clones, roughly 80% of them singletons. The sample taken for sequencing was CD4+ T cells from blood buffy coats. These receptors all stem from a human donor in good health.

The DNA for the CDR3 is TGTGCCAGCAGACCCCAGGGGCTCCAGTTTGAAGCTTTCTTT. This encodes CASRPQGLQFEAFF. The genes are TRBV6-5 and TRBJ1-1; possibly TRBD1 for D (6 bases). Germline CDR1 reads MNHEY; CDR2 reads SVGAGI. V was clipped by 6 bases and J by 7 bases, with 18 bases between them. This CDR3 is 14 amino acids long.

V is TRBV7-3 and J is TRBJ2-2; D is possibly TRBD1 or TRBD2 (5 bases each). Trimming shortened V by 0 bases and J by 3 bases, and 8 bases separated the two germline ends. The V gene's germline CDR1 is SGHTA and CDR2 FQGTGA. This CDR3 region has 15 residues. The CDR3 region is CASSLTGADTGELFF. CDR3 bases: TGTGCCAGCAGCTTAACCGGGGCTGACACCGGGGAGCTGTTTTTT.

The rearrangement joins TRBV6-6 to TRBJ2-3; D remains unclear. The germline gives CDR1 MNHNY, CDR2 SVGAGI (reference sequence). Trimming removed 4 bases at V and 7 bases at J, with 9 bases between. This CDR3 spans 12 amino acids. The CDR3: CASSFRPNTQYF. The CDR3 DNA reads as TGTGCCAGCAGTTTCCGACCAAATACGCAGTATTTT.

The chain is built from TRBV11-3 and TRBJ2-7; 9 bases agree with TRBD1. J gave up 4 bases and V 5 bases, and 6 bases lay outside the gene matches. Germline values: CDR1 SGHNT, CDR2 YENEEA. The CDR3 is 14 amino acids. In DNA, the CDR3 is TGTGCCAGCAGCCAGAGGGACAGGGTTTACGAGCAGTACTTC. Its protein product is CASSQRDRVYEQYF.

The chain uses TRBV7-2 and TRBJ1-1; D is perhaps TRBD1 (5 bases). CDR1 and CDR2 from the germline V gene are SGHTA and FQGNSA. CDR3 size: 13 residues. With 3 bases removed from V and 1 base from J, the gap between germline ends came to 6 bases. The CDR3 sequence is CASSLQGNTEAFF. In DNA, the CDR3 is TGTGCCAGCAGCTTGCAGGGGAACACTGAAGCTTTCTTT.

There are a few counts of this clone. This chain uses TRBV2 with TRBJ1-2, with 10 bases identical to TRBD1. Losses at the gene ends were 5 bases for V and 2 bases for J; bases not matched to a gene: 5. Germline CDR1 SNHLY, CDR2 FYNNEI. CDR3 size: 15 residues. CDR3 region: CASSPTGQGNYGYTF. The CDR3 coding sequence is TGTGCCAGCAGTCCAACGGGACAGGGGAACTATGGCTACACCTTC.

CDR3 sequence (DNA): TGTGCCACCTCGGGACAGACCTACGAGCAGTACTTC. As protein: CATSGQTYEQYF. This sequence joins TRBV6-6 and TRBJ2-7; 7 bases align to TRBD1. This CDR3 is built from 12 residues. Trimming took 10 bases from V and 2 from J; bases not matched to a gene: 5. The germline CDR1 and CDR2 sequences are MNHNY and SVGAGI (reference sequence).

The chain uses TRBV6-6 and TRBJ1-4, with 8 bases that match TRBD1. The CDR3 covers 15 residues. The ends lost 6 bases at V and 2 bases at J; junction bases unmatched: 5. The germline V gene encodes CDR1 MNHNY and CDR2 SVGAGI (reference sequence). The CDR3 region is CASSLWTGTNEKLFF. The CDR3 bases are TGTGCCAGCAGCCTATGGACAGGGACTAATGAAAAACTGTTTTTT.

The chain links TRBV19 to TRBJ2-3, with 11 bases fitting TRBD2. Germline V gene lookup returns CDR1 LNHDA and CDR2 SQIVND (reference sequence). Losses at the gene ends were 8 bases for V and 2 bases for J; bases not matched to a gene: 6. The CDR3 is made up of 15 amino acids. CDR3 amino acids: CASRSGGALTDTQYF. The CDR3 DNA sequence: TGTGCCAGTCGTAGCGGGGGGGCTCTCACAGATACGCAGTATTTT.

The CDR3 here is CASSFRGEGKNEQFF. For the CDR3, the DNA is TGTGCCAGCAGCTTTAGAGGGGAGGGCAAGAATGAGCAGTTCTTC. The chain joins TRBV11-3 to TRBJ2-1; TRBD2 matches at 7 bases. The V and J ends lost 3 bases and 7 bases, in that order; junction bases with no gene match: 9. CDR1 SGHNT and CDR2 YENEEA come from the germline V gene. The length of the CDR3 is 15 residues.

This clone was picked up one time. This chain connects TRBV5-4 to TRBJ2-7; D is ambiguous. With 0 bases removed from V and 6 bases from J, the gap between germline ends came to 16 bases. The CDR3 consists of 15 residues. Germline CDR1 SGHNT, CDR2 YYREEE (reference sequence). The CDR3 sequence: CASSLAGRPSAEQYF. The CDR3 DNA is TGTGCCAGCAGCTTGGCGGGTAGGCCATCGGCCGAGCAGTACTTC. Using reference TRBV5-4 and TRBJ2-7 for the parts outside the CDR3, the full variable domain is ETGVTQSPTHLIKTRGQQVTLRCSSQSGHNTVSWYQQALGQGPQFIFQYYREEENGRGNFPPRFSGLQFPNYSSELNVNALELDDSALYLCASSLAGRPSAEQYFGPGTRLTVT.

CDR3: CASSKSGSGRAPDTQYF. In DNA form, the CDR3 reads TGTGCCAGCAGCAAATCGGGTAGCGGGAGGGCCCCAGATACGCAGTATTTT. The chain couples TRBV21-1 to TRBJ2-3; the table's D gene call, TRBD2, was not cross checked with the DNA. TRBV21-1 is reported as a pseudogene. The CDR3 has 17 residues.

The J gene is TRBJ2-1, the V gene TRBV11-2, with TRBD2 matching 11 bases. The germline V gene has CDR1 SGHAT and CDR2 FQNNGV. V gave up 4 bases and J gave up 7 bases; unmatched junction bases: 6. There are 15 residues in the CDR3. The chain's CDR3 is CASSSLAGGRNEQFF. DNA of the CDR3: TGTGCCAGCAGCTCCTTAGCGGGAGGGAGGAATGAGCAGTTCTTC.

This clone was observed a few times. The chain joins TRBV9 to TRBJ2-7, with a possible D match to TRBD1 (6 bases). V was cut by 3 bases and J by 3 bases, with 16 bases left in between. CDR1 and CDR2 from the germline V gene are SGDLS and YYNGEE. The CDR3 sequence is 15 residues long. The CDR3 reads CASSAEGQSRYEQYF. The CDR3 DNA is TGTGCCAGCAGCGCCGAAGGACAGTCCCGCTACGAGCAGTACTTC.

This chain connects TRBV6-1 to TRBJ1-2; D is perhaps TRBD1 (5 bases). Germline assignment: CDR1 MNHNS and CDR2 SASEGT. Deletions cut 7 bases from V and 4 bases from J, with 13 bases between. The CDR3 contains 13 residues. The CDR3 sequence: CASTERGSYGYTF. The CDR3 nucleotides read TGTGCCAGCACCGAGAGGGGTAGCTATGGCTACACCTTC.

This chain's CDR3 is CASSLEGDLTGELFF. In nucleotides, the CDR3 is TGTGCCAGCAGCTTAGAGGGGGACCTCACCGGGGAGCTGTTTTTT. The rearrangement links TRBV7-2 to TRBJ2-2; D perhaps matches TRBD1 (6 bases). The V and J ends lost 1 base and 4 bases respectively, with 10 bases between them. Germline V gives CDR1 SGHTA, CDR2 FQGNSA. This CDR3 region has 15 residues.

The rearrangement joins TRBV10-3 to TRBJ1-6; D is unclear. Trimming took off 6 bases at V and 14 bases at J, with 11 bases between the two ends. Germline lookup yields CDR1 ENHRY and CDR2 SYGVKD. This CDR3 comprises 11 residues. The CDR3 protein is CAIREVGALHF. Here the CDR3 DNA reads TGTGCCATCAGGGAGGTTGGGGCCCTCCACTTT.